What follows is one T cell receptor beta chain and its context. In germline, CDR1 is LGHNA, CDR2 YNFKEQ. CDR3 length equals 15 residues. This sample is part of a study of blood T cells in healthy people across ages. PCR was performed a second time for about 7 to 11 cycles using a sample-barcoded 5' primer and a J-beta primer mix. From the 5' RACE reads, TCRdb called clonotypes with MiXCR, one entry per CDR3 protein. Of some 1.8 million distinct CDR3 sequences listed, around 40% are singletons. Each donor had 7.5 to 10 milliliters of peripheral blood drawn. The V gene is TRBV4-2, the J gene TRBJ2-5; TRBD1 aligns across 8 bases. The end of the DNA is better explained by TRBJ2-7, so the J call may be wrong. The sequenced material came from blood. This sequence was found in a human donor in good health. CDR3 sequence (DNA): TGTGCCAGCAGCCGCCCGACAGGGGATCTACGCGAGCAGTACTTC. As protein: CASSRPTGDLREQYF.